The sequence of this T cell receptor (beta chain) was determined in a study of blood T cell repertoires in COVID-19. CDR1 MNHNS and CDR2 SASEGT come from the germline V gene. The junction had 6 bases not matched to a gene; V was cut back by 6 bases and J by 6 bases. The CDR3 consists of 14 residues. Original data processing: Nucleated cell number was recorded as an estimate derived from reference gene primer amplification. Assay: immunoSEQ multiplex PCR; the TCRdb copy retains only in-frame clones and omits some. D and trimming were read from the DNA, whereas the V and J calls and clone size are those reported in that table. The sample records nearly 110,000 clones, 71% being singletons.

The source is a human donor with acute or convalescent COVID-19. The donor label of this sample is uncertain. The chain is built from TRBV6-1 and TRBJ1-2; 11 bases match TRBD1. Input material: peripheral blood. The CDR3 coding sequence is TGTGCCAGCAGAGCCGGACAGGGGGCCCATGGCTACACCTTC. Encoded protein: CASRAGQGAHGYTF.